Listed here are 18 T cell receptor beta chains from one sample, sequenced in a study of cytomegalovirus exposure and HLA in healthy donors. PCR employed 60 Vbeta and 13 Jbeta primers. Clones were read by immunoSEQ multiplex PCR, and TCRdb kept only the in-frame ones, dropping some. The sample has about 130,000 clones; around 84% are singletons. Sequenced: PBMCs. The source of these receptors is a man in his forties or fifties in good health and CMV-seronegative.

The chain combines TRBV19 with TRBJ1-6, with 7 bases identical to TRBD1. The CDR3 length is 14 residues. The germline V gene encodes CDR1 LNHDA and CDR2 SQIVND (reference sequence). J lost 10 bases, V lost 5 bases, and 8 bases had no gene match. The CDR3 loop reads CASSVQGIGSPLHF. The CDR3 DNA reads TGTGCCAGTAGTGTACAGGGGATCGGATCACCCCTCCACTTT.

In its sample, this clone was seen once. V is TRBV5-6 and J is TRBJ1-2; D not certain. There are 15 residues in the CDR3. Germline CDR1 and CDR2: SGHDT and YYEEEE. The V end lost 4 bases, the J end lost 4 bases, and 17 bases lay between the germline ends. In DNA form, the CDR3 reads TGTGCCAGCAGCCCCGCACTGAGAGCGGGCTATGGCTACACCTTC. Translated: CASSPALRAGYGYTF.

This chain uses TRBV19 with TRBJ1-6; D is unclear. The CDR3 totals 15 residues. Trimming took 0 bases from V and 11 from J, leaving 14 bases between them. Germline CDR1 and CDR2: LNHDA and SQIVND (reference sequence). The CDR3 DNA sequence: TGTGCCAGTAGTATAGAGACAACCGCACGTGCACCCCTCCACTTT. Its protein product is CASSIETTARAPLHF.

J is TRBJ1-1 and V is TRBV30; D gene ambiguous. V dropped 2 bases and J dropped 0 bases, with 4 bases sitting between them. The germline CDR1 and CDR2 sequences are GTSNPN and SVGIG (reference sequence). The CDR3 has 12 amino acids. The chain's CDR3 is CAWSRLNTEAFF. The CDR3 nucleotides read TGTGCCTGGAGTCGGTTGAACACTGAAGCTTTCTTT.

The CDR3 DNA follows: TGTGCCAGTAGTGACAGGGCCGGGGAGCTGTTTTTT. Translation: CASSDRAGELFF. The chain has TRBV19 and TRBJ2-2; TRBD1 agrees at 7 bases. Losses at the gene ends were 5 bases for V and 6 bases for J; bases not matched to a gene: 0. The CDR3 runs to 12 residues. CDR1 and CDR2 from the germline V gene are LNHDA and SQIVND (reference sequence).

J is TRBJ1-6 and V is TRBV5-1; a weak D match, TRBD1 (6 bases). The germline CDR1 and CDR2 sequences are SGHRS and YFSETQ. The length of the CDR3 is 14 residues. V was pared by 0 bases and J by 12 bases, with 13 bases between. CDR3 in DNA: TGCGCCAGCAGCTTGGCCGGGGGGCAAGGACCCCTCCACTTT. Its translation is CASSLAGGQGPLHF.

The chain joins TRBV4-1 to TRBJ2-1; TRBD2 might be the D (6 bases). The CDR3 consists of 16 residues. CDR1 is MGHRA and CDR2 is YSYEKL in the germline V gene. The germline V and J ends were trimmed by 2 bases and 2 bases, with 13 bases remaining between them. The CDR3 spells CASSQLTRGPYNEQFF. The DNA of the CDR3 is TGCGCCAGCAGCCAATTGACTAGGGGCCCCTACAATGAGCAGTTCTTC.

The chain uses TRBV6-5 and TRBJ1-6; D might be TRBD1 (6 bases). This CDR3 comprises 14 residues. CDR1 and CDR2 from the germline V gene are MNHEY and SVGAGI. V was clipped by 8 bases and J by 7 bases, with 15 bases between them. Written as DNA, the CDR3 is TGTGCCAGCCGTCGGGGCAGGGGAAATTCACCCCTCCACTTT. As protein: CASRRGRGNSPLHF.

The genes are TRBV19 and TRBJ1-2, with D hard to call. This CDR3 is 16 amino acids long. The germline V and J ends were trimmed by 7 bases and 4 bases, with 22 bases remaining between them. In germline, CDR1 is LNHDA, CDR2 SQIVND (reference sequence). The CDR3 region is CASNPRTGSGIYGYTF. CDR3 in DNA: TGTGCCAGTAACCCCCGGACCGGATCCGGGATCTATGGCTACACCTTC.

The chain employs TRBV9 and TRBJ2-7, with D unresolved. Germline V CDR1 and CDR2: SGDLS, YYNGEE. This CDR3 spans 14 amino acids. Trimming removed 6 bases from V and 0 bases from J, with 13 bases in between. The CDR3 sequence: CASTRDSGSYEQYF. Here the CDR3 DNA reads TGTGCCAGCACCCGTGACTCCGGCTCCTACGAGCAGTACTTC.

Concerning this clone itself: This sample includes further DNA sequences coding for the same CDR3. The rearrangement joins TRBV27 to TRBJ1-2; the D gene is possibly TRBD1 (5 bases). The V gene's germline CDR1 is MNHEY and CDR2 SMNVEV (reference sequence). V was pared by 6 bases and J by 5 bases, with 16 bases between. The CDR3 runs to 14 residues. The CDR3: CASRLTVNGYGYTF. The CDR3 nucleotides are TGTGCCAGCAGATTGACAGTGAATGGTTATGGCTACACCTTC.

This clone was seen a handful of times. This sequence joins TRBV11-1 and TRBJ2-7; 9 bases match TRBD1. Per the germline V gene, CDR1 is SGHAT and CDR2 is FQDESV (reference sequence). The CDR3 contains 15 residues. After removal of 7 bases from V and 6 bases from J, the junction contained 13 bases not matched to a gene. The CDR3 spells CASKADSGTGTEQYF. The DNA for the CDR3 is TGTGCCAGCAAAGCTGATTCAGGGACAGGGACCGAGCAGTACTTC.

This chain links TRBV6-5 with TRBJ1-1; the D gene is possibly TRBD1 (5 bases). This CDR3 spans 12 amino acids. Trimming pared 7 bases from V and 6 bases from J, leaving 12 bases between. Germline-derived CDR1 and CDR2 are MNHEY and SVGAGI. The CDR3, as DNA: TGTGCCAGCACCTCCCAGGGATCTGAAGCTTTCTTT. This codes for CASTSQGSEAFF.

The rearrangement joins TRBV27 to TRBJ2-7, with TRBD1 identical over 11 bases. The CDR3 loop spans 14 amino acids. The germline gives CDR1 MNHEY, CDR2 SMNVEV (reference sequence). V was pared by 5 bases and J by 3 bases, with 3 bases of the junction left unmatched. The CDR3 DNA sequence: TGTGCCAGCAGTACAGGGACAGGGGGCTACGAGCAGTACTTC. It is translated as CASSTGTGGYEQYF.

This chain links TRBV6-1 with TRBJ1-6; TRBD1 is a possible D gene (6 bases). This CDR3 region has 12 residues. Trimming took 6 bases from V and 9 from J, leaving 9 bases between them. Germline V gene data show CDR1 as MNHNS and CDR2 as SASEGT. This chain's CDR3 is CASSPQGSPLHF. CDR3 in DNA: TGTGCCAGCAGCCCACAGGGTTCACCCCTCCACTTT.

J is TRBJ2-7 and V is TRBV4-1; D may be TRBD1 (6 bases). The CDR3 totals 15 residues. The germline gives CDR1 MGHRA, CDR2 YSYEKL. V was clipped by 0 bases and J by 3 bases, with 12 bases between them. CDR3 protein: CASSQDQQGDYEQYF. CDR3 nucleotide sequence: TGCGCCAGCAGCCAAGATCAACAGGGAGACTACGAGCAGTACTTC.

This rearrangement joins TRBV5-1 to TRBJ2-3; D not certain. This CDR3 region has 14 residues. The germline V and J ends were trimmed by 3 bases and 1 base, with 9 bases remaining between them. Germline V gene sequence: CDR1 SGHRS, CDR2 YFSETQ. The CDR3 nucleotides are TGCGCCAGCAGCTCTACTTTGGGCACAGATACGCAGTATTTT. As protein: CASSSTLGTDTQYF.

The genes are TRBV5-4 and TRBJ2-7, with TRBD1 matching over 8 bases. The CDR3 is 14 amino acids. Germline lookup yields CDR1 SGHNT and CDR2 YYREEE (reference sequence). The trim removed 4 bases at V and 3 bases at J, leaving 6 bases unmatched. The DNA of the CDR3 is TGTGCCAGCAGCAAGACAGGGGAAATCTACGAGCAGTACTTC. Protein product: CASSKTGEIYEQYF.